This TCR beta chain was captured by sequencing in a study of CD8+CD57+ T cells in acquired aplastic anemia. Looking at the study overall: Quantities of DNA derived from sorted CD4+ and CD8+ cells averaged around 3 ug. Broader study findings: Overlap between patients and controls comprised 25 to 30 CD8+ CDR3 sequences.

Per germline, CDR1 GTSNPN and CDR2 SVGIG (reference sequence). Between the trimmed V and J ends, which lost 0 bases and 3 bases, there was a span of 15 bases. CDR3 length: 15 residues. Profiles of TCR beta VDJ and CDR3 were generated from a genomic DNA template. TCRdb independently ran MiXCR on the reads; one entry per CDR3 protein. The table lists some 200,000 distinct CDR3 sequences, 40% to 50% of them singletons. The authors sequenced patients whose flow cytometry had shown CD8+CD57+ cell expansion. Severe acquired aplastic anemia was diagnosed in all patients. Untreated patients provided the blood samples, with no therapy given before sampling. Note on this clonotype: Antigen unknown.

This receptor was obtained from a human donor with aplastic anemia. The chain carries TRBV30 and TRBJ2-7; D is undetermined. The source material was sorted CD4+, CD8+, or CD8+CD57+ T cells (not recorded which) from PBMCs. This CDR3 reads CAWSVLGPYLYEQYF. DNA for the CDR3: TGTGCCTGGAGTGTACTGGGTCCGTACCTCTACGAGCAGTACTTC.